This T cell receptor (beta chain) was captured in a study of beta chain features in type 1 diabetes. All of the isolated RNA was reverse transcribed, so expressed TCRB transcripts were sequenced. Profiling relied on immunoSEQ multiplex PCR, and the TCRdb table lists in-frame clones only, not all of them. The table includes 350,000 to 400,000 clones, roughly 16% detected once. The V gene's germline CDR1 is SGHTA and CDR2 FQGNSA. The CDR3 is 16 amino acids. The J segment lost 1 base and the V segment lost 5 bases, leaving 8 bases of the junction unmatched. The chain couples TRBV7-2 to TRBJ2-5; 9 bases line up with TRBD1. This clonotype was obtained from a woman aged 18-35 years in good health. The sequenced sample consisted of naive CD4+ T cells from blood. As DNA, the CDR3 is TGTGCCAGCAGCCCAGGGACAGGGCAGACCCAAGAGACCCAGTACTTC. This translates into CASSPGTGQTQETQYF. Full variable domain (missing parts from reference TRBV7-2 and TRBJ2-5): GAGVSQSPSNKVTEKGKDVELRCDPISGHTALYWYRQSLGQGLEFLIYFQGNSAPDKSGLPSDRFSAERTGGSVSTLTIQRTQQEDSAVYLCASSPGTGQTQETQYFGPGTRLLVL.